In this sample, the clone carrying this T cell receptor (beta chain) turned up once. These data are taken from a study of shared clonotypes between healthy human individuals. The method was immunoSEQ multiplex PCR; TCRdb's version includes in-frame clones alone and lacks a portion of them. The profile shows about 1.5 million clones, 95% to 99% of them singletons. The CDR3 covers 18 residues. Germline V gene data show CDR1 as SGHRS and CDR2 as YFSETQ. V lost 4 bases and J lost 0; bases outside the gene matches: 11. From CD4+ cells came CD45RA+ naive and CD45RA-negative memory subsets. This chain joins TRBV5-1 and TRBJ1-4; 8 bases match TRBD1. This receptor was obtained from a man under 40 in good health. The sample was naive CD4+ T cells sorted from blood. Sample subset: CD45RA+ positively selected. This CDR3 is CASSIRDRRTPTNEKLFF. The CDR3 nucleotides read TGCGCCAGCAGCATCAGGGACAGGCGTACCCCAACTAATGAAAAACTGTTTTTT.